The clone carrying this T cell receptor beta chain was observed at least ten times. The data stem from a study of human T cells and chemical hapten exposure. Study information: The study traced per-sample TCR yield variation mainly to small differences in pooled library volumes.

TCRdb re-called the RACE reads through MiXCR, storing one row per CDR3 protein. Of around 300,000 distinct CDR3 sequences in the sample, approximately 7.5% were seen once. As for time point: pre-sensitization, week 0. The treatment denotes: therapeutic diphenylcyclopropenone sensitization with weekly scalp DPC. The CDR3 is 18 amino acids. Germline loops: CDR1 SEHNR, CDR2 FQNEAQ (reference sequence). Trimming took off 5 bases at V and 0 bases at J, with 21 bases between the two ends. This TCR was sampled from a man between 18 and 35 years old with alopecia areata. Some clones in this sample may be carry-over from other donors' samples. The chain combines TRBV7-9 with TRBJ2-3; tentatively, D is TRBD1 (5 bases). Sequenced here: whole blood, sampled in connection with sensitization to the hapten diphenylcyclopropenone (DPC). This CDR3 reads CASSPLPWGGRSTDTQYF. The CDR3 nucleotides read TGTGCCAGCAGCCCCCTCCCCTGGGGCGGACGTAGCACAGATACGCAGTATTTT.